This TCR beta chain was identified in a study of blood T cell repertoires in COVID-19. Study-wide context: COVID-19 samples collected from the United States, Italy and Spain covered acute and convalescent phases. T cells, B-cell-depleted T cells, or PBMCs supplied cDNA or gDNA.

Measured with immunoSEQ multiplex PCR; TCRdb has only the in-frame clones, and not every one. The sample has approximately 230,000 clones, 80% to 90% seen once; the top ten hold 2% to 2.5%. Losses at the gene ends were 0 bases for V and 11 bases for J; bases not matched to a gene: 4. This CDR3 contains 12 residues. Germline assignment: CDR1 SQVTM and CDR2 ANQGSEA. The V gene is TRBV29-1, the J gene TRBJ1-1, with 9 bases fitting TRBD1. The sample was peripheral blood. This TCR was recovered from a man aged 25-45 years who had recovered from COVID-19. CDR3 in DNA: TGCAGCGTTGAAGATTACAGGGGGCCTGCTTTCTTT. Its translation: CSVEDYRGPAFF.